Listed here are 17 T cell receptor beta chains from one sample, sequenced in a study of blood T cell repertoires in COVID-19. Some clones are missing from TCRdb's copy, which holds only in-frame ones; the method was immunoSEQ multiplex PCR. This sample yields approximately 89,000 clones, of which roughly 92% are seen a single time; about 6.6% belongs to the top ten. The sequenced sample consisted of peripheral blood. These receptors were collected from a woman in her fifties or sixties with active COVID-19.

This chain uses TRBV10-2 with TRBJ2-1; D gene uncertain. The CDR3 spans 11 residues. Germline V lookup: CDR1 WSHSY, CDR2 SAAADI. V was shortened by 2 bases and J by 8 bases, with 4 bases between the two germline ends. The DNA for the CDR3 is TGCGCCAGCAGTGAGGCGGATGAGCAGTTCTTC. Translating gives CASSEADEQFF.

In DNA form, the CDR3 reads TGCGCCAGCAGCCAAGGGCGGGGGGTCAAACAGGGGAATGAGCAGTTCTTC. Its translation: CASSQGRGVKQGNEQFF. The chain has TRBV4-3 and TRBJ2-1, with a weak D call TRBD2 (8 bases). The V and J ends lost 1 base and 7 bases respectively, with 20 bases between them. Germline loops: CDR1 LGHNA, CDR2 YSLEER. The CDR3 contains 17 residues.

The rearrangement joins TRBV5-1 to TRBJ2-2; weak D call: TRBD1 (6 bases). The CDR3 is 14 residues long. Germline CDR1 SGHRS, CDR2 YFSETQ. V gave up 2 bases and J gave up 2 bases, with 7 bases separating them. CDR3 residues: CASSLGGNTGELFF. CDR3 DNA sequence: TGCGCCAGCAGCTTAGGGGGTAACACCGGGGAGCTGTTTTTT.

The chain links TRBV4-3 to TRBJ2-1; 7 bases match TRBD1. The V gene's germline CDR1 is LGHNA and CDR2 YSLEER. Unmatched junction bases numbered 5, after V lost 0 bases and J lost 6 bases. The CDR3 sequence is 15 residues long. CDR3 DNA: TGCGCCAGCAGCCAAGACGGACAGGTGGGCAATGAGCAGTTCTTC. This codes for CASSQDGQVGNEQFF.

This chain joins TRBV7-8 and TRBJ1-5; perhaps TRBD1 as D (5 bases). This CDR3 contains 15 residues. Trimming removed 9 bases from V and 2 bases from J, with 17 bases in between. CDR1 is SGHVS, CDR2 FQNEAQ, per germline. CDR3: CASSPGYLGNQPQHF. In DNA, the CDR3 is TGTGCCAGTAGCCCAGGGTATTTGGGCAATCAGCCCCAGCATTTT.

CDR3 residues: CASKYERSSYEQYF. In DNA form, the CDR3 reads TGTGCCAGTAAATACGAGCGGAGCTCCTACGAGCAGTACTTC. The V gene is TRBV19, the J gene TRBJ2-7, with D possibly TRBD2 on 5 matching bases. The V end was cut by 7 bases, the J end by 0 bases, with 13 bases between. The CDR3 spans 14 residues. The germline V gene encodes CDR1 LNHDA and CDR2 SQIVND (reference sequence).

This clone was picked up one time. The V and J genes are TRBV2 and TRBJ1-5; D gene ambiguous. The V gene's germline CDR1 is SNHLY and CDR2 FYNNEI. The CDR3 contains 16 residues. V lost 0 bases and J 1 base, leaving 10 bases between the germline ends. This chain's CDR3 is CASSEAVRESNQPQHF. The DNA for the CDR3 is TGTGCCAGCAGTGAAGCGGTTAGGGAGAGCAATCAGCCCCAGCATTTT.

The V and J genes are TRBV11-2 and TRBJ2-1, with 7 bases identical to TRBD2. V was pared by 5 bases and J by 11 bases, with 15 bases of the junction left unmatched. CDR1 and CDR2 from the germline V gene are SGHAT and FQNNGV. The CDR3 covers 15 residues. The CDR3 DNA is TGTGCCAGCAGCCCCGATCATGGACTAGTCCCTCAGCAGTTCTTC. As protein: CASSPDHGLVPQQFF.

The chain employs TRBV7-3 and TRBJ1-2, with TRBD1 matching over 9 bases. Per the germline V gene, CDR1 is SGHTA and CDR2 is FQGTGA. There are 13 residues in the CDR3. V trimming: 2 bases; J trimming: 7 bases; junction bases outside the gene matches: 2. The CDR3 region is CASSLGQGSGYTF. DNA of the CDR3: TGTGCCAGCAGCTTAGGACAGGGGTCTGGCTACACCTTC.

This clone was seen only once. The chain recombines TRBV7-2 with TRBJ1-4; TRBD1 might be the D (6 bases). The germline V and J ends were trimmed by 5 bases and 6 bases, with 16 bases remaining between them. In germline, CDR1 is SGHTA, CDR2 FQGNSA. CDR3 size: 15 residues. CDR3 sequence (DNA): TGTGCCAGCAGCCAAGGAAGGGGGGGGGATGAAAAACTGTTTTTT. It yields the protein CASSQGRGGDEKLFF.

As concerns this clone: At one of its ends the junction is not consistent with the germline gene, which may arise from a read error. The CDR3 coding sequence is TGTGCCAGCAGCGACCCGGACAGGTTCTCTGGAAGCACCATATATTTT. Translation gives CASSDPDRFSGSTIYF. The chain recombines TRBV7-2 with TRBJ1-3, with 7 nucleotides matching TRBD1. CDR1 and CDR2 (germline): SGHTA, FQGNSA. The CDR3 spans 16 residues.

The chain carries TRBV30 and TRBJ2-6; 7 bases fit TRBD1. The junction had 9 bases not matched to a gene; V was cut back by 1 base and J by 0 bases. Germline V gene sequence: CDR1 GTSNPN, CDR2 SVGIG (reference sequence). CDR3 length: 18 amino acids. CDR3 DNA sequence: TGTGCCTGGAGTGCAGACAGGGATCCTTTCTCTGGGGCCAACGTCCTGACTTTC. This gives the protein CAWSADRDPFSGANVLTF.

The CDR3 DNA sequence: TGCGCCAGCAGCCTAATAGACAGGTTGGCAGATACGCAGTATTTT. It translates to CASSLIDRLADTQYF. This chain links TRBV4-3 with TRBJ2-3, with D possibly TRBD1 on 6 matching bases. Germline values: CDR1 LGHNA, CDR2 YSLEER. Trimming stripped 4 bases from V and 4 bases from J, with 15 bases between. This CDR3 comprises 15 residues.

The rearrangement links TRBV7-8 to TRBJ1-5; no clear D gene. The CDR3 consists of 15 residues. Per the germline V gene, CDR1 is SGHVS and CDR2 is FQNEAQ. V lost 7 bases, J lost 2 bases, and 15 bases lay in between. The CDR3 sequence: CASTLGGWGNQPQHF. CDR3 nucleotide sequence: TGTGCCAGCACCCTGGGCGGGTGGGGCAATCAGCCCCAGCATTTT. Full variable domain (outside the CDR3, taken from reference TRBV7-8 and TRBJ1-5): GAGVSQSPRYKVAKRGQDVALRCDPISGHVSLFWYQQALGQGPEFLTYFQNEAQLDKSGLPSDRFFAERPEGSVSTLKIQRTQQEDSAVYLCASTLGGWGNQPQHFGDGTRLSIL.

V and J are TRBV27 and TRBJ2-7, with 7 bases identical to TRBD2. Trimming cost V 0 bases and J 0 bases; bases outside gene matches: 2. This CDR3 has 15 residues. Germline V CDR1 and CDR2: MNHEY, SMNVEV (reference sequence). The CDR3, as DNA: TGTGCCAGCAGTTTATCCAGCGGGGACTCCTACGAGCAGTACTTC. Translation: CASSLSSGDSYEQYF.

This clone came up a few times. The J gene is TRBJ1-1, the V gene TRBV18, with 10 bases identical to TRBD1. The germline gives CDR1 KGHSH, CDR2 LQKENI. The CDR3 has 16 amino acids. V dropped 2 bases and J dropped 4; count of bases not matched to a gene: 7. As DNA, the CDR3 is TGTGCCAGCTCACCATCGACAGGGGGCGCCCCCACTGAAGCTTTCTTT. This translates into CASSPSTGGAPTEAFF.

The chain links TRBV6-2 or TRBV6-3 to TRBJ1-5; 9 bases are shared with TRBD1. The CDR3 runs to 15 residues. The J segment lost 3 bases and the V segment lost 5 bases, leaving 5 bases of the junction unmatched. The germline V gene encodes CDR1 MNHEY and CDR2 SVGEGT. CDR3 in DNA: TGTGCCAGCAGTACGGGACAGGGCAACAATCAGCCCCAGCATTTT. Its protein is CASSTGQGNNQPQHF.